This T cell receptor beta chain was sequenced during a study of blood T cell repertoires in COVID-19 (dated by TCRdb to the early 2020s). With regard to the full study: The collaborator samples originated in the United States, Italy and Spain and spanned the acute and convalescent phases of COVID-19. The prospective study material was composed of cDNA or gDNA derived from T cells, B-cell-depleted T cells, or PBMCs. Deeply sampled blood TCRbeta repertoires from subjects exposed to, actively infected with, or recovered from COVID-19 were included in the dataset. The repertoires were released in a freely available public database meant as a resource for research on the immune response to SARS-CoV-2. The samples were drawn from the first 160 participants of the ongoing ImmuneRACE study and from 950 to 1,500 subjects provided by 6 global collaborators. The sample metadata nearly always contained a de-identified subject ID, COVID-19 status, age in years and sex. Where available, HLA class I and class II types were obtained from metadata supplied by the sample provider rather than from assay-based typing. Summary of the overall study and its limitations: The amount of clinical and demographic metadata varied by source and participant and was provided uncurated.

Collaborating institutions collected whole blood in K2EDTA tubes following their own protocols. Collaborator samples were shipped for TCRbeta analysis as frozen whole blood, isolated PBMCs, or DNA extracted from either sample type. CDR1 and CDR2 (SNHLY, FYNNEI) derive from the germline V gene. V lost 8 bases and J lost 8 bases, and the count of bases not matched to a germline gene is 7. Including the terminal cysteine and phenylalanine, the CDR3 comprises 15 residues. Only the CDR3 part of the read is kept: 45 bases, read in frame from the first base. TCRbeta CDR3 regions were amplified from genomic DNA using the immunoSEQ Assay, a bias-controlled multiplex PCR. In the source study's methods: The number of nucleated cells in each sample was estimated by amplification of reference gene primers within the assay. To quantify the absolute abundance of each unique TCRbeta CDR3 rearrangement, sequence reads were collapsed and filtered. For each sample, productive Simpson clonality was calculated as the square root of Simpson's diversity index across productive rearrangements. TCRdb's version of the immuneACCESS table is confined to in-frame rearrangements and falls short of the full clone set. An unresolved V gene accounts for under half of the shortfall where checked; the remainder is of unknown origin. Clone size and V and J calls were adopted from that table, with D and trimming inferred from the DNA. This sample lists 140,000 or so clones; 88% were detected once. Approximately 1.5% of the sample is in the top ten clones.

On this clone: The clone's antigen remains unknown. Base qualities are not recorded, but no much larger clone differs from it by a single base.

Specimen: peripheral blood. The sequence links TRBV2 to TRBJ2-1; the central 15 bases match TRBD2. The TCR sequence derives from a woman aged 50 to 60 with acute or convalescent COVID-19. This receptor has the CDR3 CASWGLAGGVDEQFF. The DNA sequence is TGTGCCAGCTGGGGACTAGCGGGAGGTGTCGATGAGCAGTTCTTC.